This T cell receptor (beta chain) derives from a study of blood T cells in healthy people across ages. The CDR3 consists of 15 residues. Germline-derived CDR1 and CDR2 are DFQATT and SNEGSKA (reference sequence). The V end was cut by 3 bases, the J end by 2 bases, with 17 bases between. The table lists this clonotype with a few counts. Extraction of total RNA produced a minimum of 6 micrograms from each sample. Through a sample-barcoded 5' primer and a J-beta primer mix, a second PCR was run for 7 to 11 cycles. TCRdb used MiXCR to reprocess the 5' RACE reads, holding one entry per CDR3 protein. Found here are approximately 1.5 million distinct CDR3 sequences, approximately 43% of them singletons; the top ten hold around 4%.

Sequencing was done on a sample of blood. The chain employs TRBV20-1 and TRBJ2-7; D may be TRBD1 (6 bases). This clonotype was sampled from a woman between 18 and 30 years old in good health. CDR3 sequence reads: CSASPTGLATYEQYF. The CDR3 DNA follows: TGCAGTGCTAGTCCGACAGGCTTAGCCACCTACGAGCAGTACTTC.